A selection of T cell receptor beta chains follows, all from one sample in a study of T cell repertoires in cytomegalovirus infection. MiXCR, applied by TCRdb to the reads, yields one record per CDR3 protein. The table lists about 83,000 distinct CDR3 sequences, 40% to 50% of them singletons. No antigens are known for them. Here the sequenced sample was CD8+ T cells from cultured PBMCs, taken from culture after CMV antigen stimulation. Receptors were obtained from a human donor in good health (CMV status not recorded). Some clones in this sample may be carry-over from other donors' samples. CDR3s include the opening cysteine and the closing phenylalanine or tryptophan. A D gene is named only where the DNA matches it firmly. Clone size is shown for a subset of rows, as once, few, many or a class of expanded clone.

>.|TRBJ1-2|.|TRBV18
TGTGCCAGCTCACCTAAGCAGGGCCCGAACTATGGCTACACCTTC
CASSPKQGPNYGYTF
>TRBD2|TRBJ2-3|.|TRBV27
TGTGCCACCGCCGGTCTAGCGGGAACCCATAGCACAGATACGCAGTATTTT
CATAGLAGTHSTDTQYF
>TRBD1|TRBJ2-7|.|TRBV27
TGTGCCAGCAGTCCGGGGACAGGGGGACACGAGCAGTACTTC
CASSPGTGGHEQYF
>TRBD2|TRBJ2-3|.|TRBV4-1
TGCGCCAGCAGCCAACCCCCCGGGACTAGCGGCACAGATACGCAGTATTTT
CASSQPPGTSGTDTQYF
>.|TRBJ2-1|.|TRBV2
TGTGCCAGCAGTGAGGGACGGGAGCAGTTCTTC
CASSEGREQFF
>TRBD1|TRBJ1-1|.|TRBV4-1
TGCGCCAGCAGCCAGGGACAGGGGCGGACTGAAGCTTTCTTT
CASSQGQGRTEAFF
>TRBD2|TRBJ2-1|.|TRBV7-3
TGTGCCAGCACTAGCGGGACCGGTGGGGATGAGCAGTTCTTC
CASTSGTGGDEQFF
>.|TRBJ2-7|.|TRBV27
TGTGCCAGCAGTTTGTCATCAGGGGAATACCCCTACGAGCAGTACTTC
CASSLSSGEYPYEQYF
>.|TRBJ2-5|.|TRBV12-3/TRBV12-4
TGTGCCAGCAGTATCGGGGAGACCCAGTACTTC
CASSIGETQYF
>TRBD1|TRBJ1-2|.|TRBV2
TGTGCCAGCACCCCGGGACAGGGGGCCAGCTATGGCTACACCTTC
CASTPGQGASYGYTF
>TRBD1|TRBJ1-1|few|TRBV19
TGTGCCAGTAGTCCAACCGGGACAGGGGGGACTGAAGCTTTCTTT
CASSPTGTGGTEAFF
>TRBD2|TRBJ2-7|few|TRBV7-2
TGTGCCAGCAGCCCCTCGGGACGCGGGGGGTACGGCGAGCAGTACTTC
CASSPSGRGGYGEQYF
>TRBD2|TRBJ2-1|.|TRBV9
TGTGCCGGGGGAGAGGGAGGGTCCACCGATGAGCAGTTCTTC
CAGGEGGSTDEQFF
>TRBD2|TRBJ2-7|few|TRBV12-3/TRBV12-4
TGTGCCAGCAGTTTAGGGGGACGGGACTACTCCTACGAGCAGTACTTC
CASSLGGRDYSYEQYF
>.|TRBJ1-1|.|TRBV7-9
TGTGCCAGCAGCTTAGAATTCGGAGCTGAAGCTTTCTTT
CASSLEFGAEAFF
>.|TRBJ2-2|.|TRBV15
TGTGCCACCAGCAGAGATCCCCCGGGGGACGTGAGCACCGGGGAGATGTTTTTT
CATSRDPPGDVSTGEMFF
>TRBD1|TRBJ1-1|.|TRBV20-1
TGCAGTGCTGAGGACAGGGAAGGGCTTGAAGCTTTCTTT
CSAEDREGLEAFF
>TRBD2|TRBJ2-3|.|TRBV20-1
TGCAGTGCTAGAGGGGGGCGCGGGGGGGGTTTCACAGATACGCAGTATTTT
CSARGGRGGGFTDTQYF
>TRBD1|TRBJ1-2|few|TRBV7-9
TGTGCCAGCAGCCTCCACAGGGGCCCCAACTATGGCTACACCTTC
CASSLHRGPNYGYTF
>TRBD1|TRBJ2-4|.|TRBV15
TGTGCCACCAGCGGGACAGCCCTAGCCAAAAACATTCAGTACTTC
CATSGTALAKNIQYF
>TRBD1|TRBJ2-5|.|TRBV28
TGTGCCAGCAGTTGGCGAGGGGGCGAGGAGACCCAGTACTTC
CASSWRGGEETQYF